The 8 T cell receptor beta chains presented below share a single source sample, sequenced in a study of T cell repertoires in cytomegalovirus infection. MiXCR was run by TCRdb on the reads, yielding one entry per CDR3 protein. The data contain about 260,000 distinct CDR3 sequences, around 8.7% of them singletons. The source material was PBMCs. These receptor sequences come from a human donor in good health (CMV status not recorded). Some clones in this sample may be carry-over from other donors' samples.

In its sample, this clonotype was seen many times. The V gene is TRBV27, the J gene TRBJ1-5; 10 bases line up with TRBD1. The CDR3 covers 16 residues. With 5 bases clipped from V and 2 bases from J, the junction kept 6 bases outside the gene matches. Per the germline V gene, CDR1 is MNHEY and CDR2 is SMNVEV (reference sequence). DNA for the CDR3: TGTGCCAGCAGTACCAAGACAGGGGGCGGCAATCAGCCCCAGCATTTT. This encodes CASSTKTGGGNQPQHF.

This clonotype was found many times. In nucleotides, the CDR3 is TGTGCCAGCAGCTCTGAGGGACAGGGCTCTGGCTACACCTTC. It yields the protein CASSSEGQGSGYTF. V and J are TRBV7-2 and TRBJ1-2, with 9 bases lining up with TRBD1. Germline V gene data show CDR1 as SGHTA and CDR2 as FQGNSA. The V gene end was trimmed by 4 bases and the J gene end by 7 bases; junction bases not matched to a gene: 7. The CDR3 runs to 14 residues.

This clonotype was seen many times. The chain is built from TRBV7-6 and TRBJ2-1; TRBD2 matches 8 bases. This CDR3 is built from 16 residues. The J segment lost 6 bases and the V segment lost 0 bases, leaving 7 bases of the junction unmatched. Per the germline V gene, CDR1 is SGHVS and CDR2 is FNYEAQ. The DNA for the CDR3 is TGTGCCAGCAGCTTAGCGGGGACTAGTACTCTCAATGAGCAGTTCTTC. It is translated as CASSLAGTSTLNEQFF.

The chain recombines TRBV3-1 with TRBJ2-2; D is undetermined. Between the trimmed V and J ends, which lost 2 bases and 6 bases, there was a span of 7 bases. CDR1 and CDR2 from the germline V gene are LGHDT and YNNKEL (reference sequence). The CDR3 sequence is 13 residues long. The CDR3 reads CASSQRTPGELFF. CDR3 DNA sequence: TGTGCCAGCAGCCAAAGGACCCCCGGGGAGCTGTTTTTT. Filled out from reference TRBV3-1 and TRBJ2-2, the complete variable domain reads DTAVSQTPKYLVTQMGNDKSIKCEQNLGHDTMYWYKQDSKKFLKIMFSYNNKELIINETVPNRFSPKSPDKAHLNLHINSLELGDSAVYFCASSQRTPGELFFGEGSRLTVL.

Of note for this clonotype: A read error may explain this, as a much larger clone is one base away. V usage is TRBV7-2 and J usage is TRBJ2-7; TRBD1 might be the D (5 bases). V lost 1 base, J lost 3 bases, and 7 bases lay in between. This CDR3 contains 13 residues. Germline-derived CDR1 and CDR2 are SGHTA and FQGNSA. CDR3: CASSLEGIYEQYF. Here the CDR3 DNA reads TGTGCCAGCAGCTTAGAGGGGATCTACGAGCAGTACTTC. The whole variable domain, filled in from reference TRBV7-2 and TRBJ2-7, reads GAGVSQSPSNKVTEKGKDVELRCDPISGHTALYWYRQSLGQGLEFLIYFQGNSAPDKSGLPSDRFSAERTGGSVSTLTIQRTQQEDSAVYLCASSLEGIYEQYFGPGTRLTVT.

This clonotype occurred many times. The gene calls are TRBV6-1 and TRBJ1-1; tentative D call: TRBD1 (6 bases). Germline V lookup: CDR1 MNHNS, CDR2 SASEGT. The CDR3 spans 17 residues. V was cut by 5 bases and J by 0 bases, with 19 bases left in between. The CDR3 region is CASSYGALGALNTEAFF. The CDR3 region has the DNA TGTGCCAGCAGTTACGGGGCACTGGGGGCCCTGAACACTGAAGCTTTCTTT.

This clonotype was found many times. J is TRBJ2-1 and V is TRBV7-2, with TRBD2 matching 9 bases. V trimming: 1 base; J trimming: 8 bases; junction bases outside the gene matches: 3. The CDR3 totals 14 residues. The germline CDR1 and CDR2 sequences are SGHTA and FQGNSA. The CDR3 is CASSLGTSVDEQFF. CDR3 sequence (DNA): TGTGCCAGCAGCTTAGGGACTAGCGTGGATGAGCAGTTCTTC.

As concerns this clonotype: A read error may be the cause here, since a much bigger clone is one base away. The conserved closing phenylalanine or tryptophan is absent in this CDR3, likely reflecting a read error. The chain links TRBV6-6 to TRBJ2-6; possibly TRBD1 for D (6 bases). Germline V gives CDR1 MNHNY, CDR2 SVGAGI (reference sequence). This CDR3 comprises 15 residues. The V and J ends lost 6 bases and 2 bases respectively, with 11 bases between them. CDR3 loop: CASRRQVPGANVLTI. DNA of the CDR3: TGTGCCAGCAGGCGACAGGTGCCTGGGGCCAACGTCCTGACTATC.